This T cell receptor beta chain was recorded in a study of blood T cell repertoires in COVID-19. Repertoires were generated with immunoSEQ multiplex PCR, while TCRdb's copy carries only in-frame clones and drops some. The data show 200,000 to 300,000 clones, roughly 87% seen once. With 3 bases clipped from V and 3 bases from J, the junction kept 20 bases outside the gene matches. Germline CDR1 is MDHEN and CDR2 is SYDVKM. This CDR3 has 20 residues. This receptor was identified in a man between 18 and 35 years old with active or convalescent COVID-19. The source material was peripheral blood. J is TRBJ1-5 and V is TRBV28; TRBD1 agrees at 7 bases. In nucleotides, the CDR3 is TGTGCCAGCAGTTTCGAATCCCTCCTAGGACAGGCGAAATTCAATCAGCCCCAGCATTTT. Amino acid sequence: CASSFESLLGQAKFNQPQHF.